This record looks at one TCR beta chain sequence and its context. Per the study methods: Estimates of nucleated cell counts were drawn from the amplification of reference gene primers. The data were produced by immunoSEQ multiplex PCR, yet TCRdb's version contains in-frame clones alone and is incomplete. Clone size and the V and J calls come from that table; the DNA yielded D and trimming. The repertoire holds 150,000 to 200,000 clones, with approximately 74% as singletons. This entry is derived from a study of blood T cell repertoires in COVID-19. Study context: PBMCs, B-cell-depleted T cells, or T cells were the source of the cDNA or gDNA that made up the material.

Germline V gene lookup returns CDR1 SGHRS and CDR2 YFSETQ. Trimming took 0 bases from V and 4 from J, leaving 8 bases between them. The CDR3 runs 14 residues. V is TRBV5-1 and J is TRBJ2-1; possible D gene TRBD2, 5 bases. This receptor was taken from a woman of 80 years or more with acute or convalescent COVID-19. Sequencing input: peripheral blood. The CDR3 nucleotides read TGCGCCAGCAGCTTGGATGGGGAGTACAATGAGCAGTTCTTC. This translates into CASSLDGEYNEQFF.